Detailed here is one T cell receptor (beta chain). Antigen: not known. These data come from a study of shared clonotypes between healthy human individuals. Nashville, Tennessee was home to all donors, each a Caucasian adult. Sequencing was performed with immunoSEQ multiplex PCR; in TCRdb, only in-frame clones are kept and a portion is missing. The sample lists under 1,100,000 clones, roughly 80% occurring once. V lost 7 bases, J lost 7 bases, and 15 bases lay in between. Germline values: CDR1 SGHRS, CDR2 YFSETQ. The CDR3 runs to 13 residues. Study-wide findings and caveats: Sharing across a few donors was seen in 4% to 6.5% of naive CD4 clonotypes. Genetic and exposure-history diversity was limited by the small donor number.

This sequence was found in a man between 18 and 35 years old in good health. The sample consisted of memory CD4+ T cells sorted from blood. The sample's subset: CD45RA-negative fraction. The chain combines TRBV5-1 with TRBJ2-1; the D call may be TRBD1 or TRBD2 (5 bases each). The CDR3 here is CASSGPSGNEQFF. CDR3 coding DNA: TGCGCCAGCTCGGGACCCTCCGGGAATGAGCAGTTCTTC. Variable domain in full (rest from reference TRBV5-1 and TRBJ2-1): KAGVTQTPRYLIKTRGQQVTLSCSPISGHRSVSWYQQTPGQGLQFLFEYFSETQRNKGNFPGRFSGRQFSNSRSEMNVSTLELGDSALYLCASSGPSGNEQFFGPGTRLTVL.